Below, 8 T cell receptor beta chains from the same sample are listed, as sequenced in a study of control samples from healthy donors and cancer patients. The repertoire was sequenced with immunoSEQ multiplex PCR; TCRdb's copy has only in-frame clones and lacks some. The repertoire holds 150,000 to 200,000 clones, roughly 90% seen once, with around 1.5% in the top ten. The source material was blood. These receptors were collected from a woman aged 45-65 years in good health.

V gene TRBV15 combines with J gene TRBJ2-1; D unresolved. Germline CDR1 reads LNHNV; CDR2 reads YYDKDF (reference sequence). The ends were cut back, 6 bases at V and 6 bases at J, with 12 bases in the middle. The CDR3 has 13 residues. Written as DNA, the CDR3 is TGTGCCACCAGATTAACCGTAAGCAATGAGCAGTTCTTC. This sequence encodes CATRLTVSNEQFF.

The chain combines TRBV7-3 with TRBJ2-1; D ambiguous. Per germline, CDR1 SGHTA and CDR2 FQGTGA. V dropped 5 bases and J dropped 5 bases, with 10 bases sitting between them. The CDR3 contains 13 residues. In DNA form, the CDR3 reads TGTGCCAGCAGCACAATGGGCGACAATGAGCAGTTCTTC. Translated: CASSTMGDNEQFF.

This sequence joins TRBV4-1 and TRBJ2-3, with unresolved D. Deletions cut 0 bases from V and 4 bases from J, with 5 bases between. This CDR3 region has 13 residues. Germline CDR1 MGHRA, CDR2 YSYEKL. The CDR3 loop is CASSQDSPDTQYF. The DNA of the CDR3 is TGCGCCAGCAGCCAAGATTCCCCAGATACGCAGTATTTT.

This chain connects TRBV30 to TRBJ2-1; D uncertain. This CDR3 region has 12 residues. The V gene's germline CDR1 is GTSNPN and CDR2 SVGIG (reference sequence). Trimming left V 3 bases short and J 7 bases short, with 10 bases between. CDR3 region: CAWSQVGNEQFF. The CDR3 DNA reads TGTGCCTGGAGCCAGGTTGGGAATGAGCAGTTCTTC.

CDR3 bases: TGTGCCACCAGTGATCCCTCTCTAGCGGACACCGGGGAGCTGTTTTTT. The encoded protein is CATSDPSLADTGELFF. J is TRBJ2-2 and V is TRBV24-1; TRBD2 aligns across 7 bases. V lost 3 bases and J lost 3; bases outside the gene matches: 6. The CDR3 contains 16 residues. Germline CDR1 and CDR2: KGHDR and SFDVKD.

This chain links TRBV20-1 with TRBJ2-2; D tentatively reads TRBD1 or TRBD2 (7 bases each). The V end lost 5 bases, the J end lost 5 bases, and 18 bases lay between the germline ends. There are 15 residues in the CDR3. In germline, CDR1 is DFQATT, CDR2 SNEGSKA (reference sequence). Here the CDR3 DNA reads TGCAGTGCTGGTGGGAGACAGGGAGGGACCGGGGAGCTGTTTTTT. Its translation: CSAGGRQGGTGELFF.

V usage is TRBV4-1 and J usage is TRBJ1-2; D is unresolved. V dropped 4 bases and J dropped 4 bases, with 19 bases sitting between them. This CDR3 has 16 amino acids. Germline CDR1 and CDR2: MGHRA and YSYEKL. CDR3 loop: CASSPWTSERSYGYTF. In DNA form, the CDR3 reads TGCGCCAGCAGCCCCTGGACTTCGGAACGCAGCTATGGCTACACCTTC.

This chain links TRBV30 with TRBJ1-5, with a possible D match to TRBD1 (5 bases). Trimming pared 0 bases from V and 3 bases from J, leaving 12 bases between. Germline V gene data show CDR1 as GTSNPN and CDR2 as SVGIG (reference sequence). The CDR3 is 15 residues long. In DNA form, the CDR3 reads TGTGCCTGGAGTGTCGATTGGGGCCTCAATCAGCCCCAGCATTTT. Protein: CAWSVDWGLNQPQHF. The entire variable domain, with the rest obtained from reference TRBV30 and TRBJ1-5, is as follows: SQTIHQWPATLVQPVGSPLSLECTVEGTSNPNLYWYRQAAGRGLQLLFYSVGIGQISSEVPQNLSASRPQDRQFILSSKKLLLSDSGFYLCAWSVDWGLNQPQHFGDGTRLSIL.